These 32 T cell receptor beta chains originate from one sample sequenced in a study of blood T cells in healthy people across ages. The authors ran a second PCR of about 7 to 12 cycles using a sample-barcoded 5' primer and a J-beta primer mix. TCRdb fed the 5' RACE reads into MiXCR, producing one record per CDR3 protein. The sample carries about 840,000 distinct CDR3 sequences, almost 30% recorded once. These data were likewise used in another study, on T cells of mothers and their children.

The sequenced sample consisted of blood. These receptor sequences come from a woman between 40 and 50 years old in good health.

This clonotype was counted at least ten times. V usage is TRBV10-1 and J usage is TRBJ2-5; tentative D call: TRBD2 (5 bases). V dropped 0 bases and J dropped 1 base, with 6 bases sitting between them. Germline V gene lookup returns CDR1 WNHNN and CDR2 SYGVQD (reference sequence). The length of the CDR3 is 14 residues. CDR3 in DNA: TGCGCCAGCAGTGAGTCTGGAGGCCAAGAGACCCAGTACTTC. Its protein is CASSESGGQETQYF.

This clonotype appeared a few times. The chain carries TRBV4-1 and TRBJ2-7; 7 bases fit TRBD1. The V gene's germline CDR1 is MGHRA and CDR2 YSYEKL. Unmatched junction bases numbered 9, after V lost 1 base and J lost 6 bases. The CDR3 length is 15 residues. The CDR3 sequence is CASSQGMKGAGEQYF. CDR3 DNA sequence: TGCGCCAGCAGCCAAGGGATGAAGGGGGCGGGCGAGCAGTACTTC.

The rearrangement links TRBV24-1 to TRBJ2-2; TRBD1 matches 9 bases. The CDR3 runs 16 residues. Germline V lookup: CDR1 KGHDR, CDR2 SFDVKD. J was trimmed by 5 bases and V by 4 bases; bases with no gene match: 7. The CDR3 bases are TGTGCCACCAGTGACCCGGGACAGGGATGGACCGGGGAGCTGTTTTTT. Translation gives CATSDPGQGWTGELFF.

This rearrangement joins TRBV19 to TRBJ2-1; possible D gene TRBD2, 5 bases. The V end was cut by 3 bases, the J end by 6 bases, with 9 bases between. Per germline, CDR1 LNHDA and CDR2 SQIVND (reference sequence). The CDR3 sequence is 13 residues long. CDR3 protein: CASSMRVGNEQFF. CDR3 nucleotides: TGTGCCAGTAGTATGCGGGTAGGCAATGAGCAGTTCTTC. The full variable domain, completed using reference TRBV19 and TRBJ2-1, is DGGITQSPKYLFRKEGQNVTLSCEQNLNHDAMYWYRQDPGQGLRLIYYSQIVNDFQKGDIAEGYSVSREKKESFPLTVTSAQKNPTAFYLCASSMRVGNEQFFGPGTRLTVL.

The chain combines TRBV28 with TRBJ1-2; D may be TRBD1 (6 bases). The CDR3 spans 13 residues. The ends were cut back, 6 bases at V and 8 bases at J, with 16 bases in the middle. The V gene's germline CDR1 is MDHEN and CDR2 SYDVKM. The DNA for the CDR3 is TGTGCCAGCAGCCTGGGGGGCCAGGAGGGCTACACCTTC. Amino acid sequence: CASSLGGQEGYTF.

This clonotype was observed a few times. CDR3 sequence: CASSLGNRDRQETQYF. Written as DNA, the CDR3 is TGTGCCAGCAGCTTAGGGAACCGGGACAGGCAAGAGACCCAGTACTTC. V gene TRBV13 combines with J gene TRBJ2-5, with 8 bases identical to TRBD1. CDR1 and CDR2 from the germline V gene are PRHDT and FYEKMQ (reference sequence). Trimming at V came to 0 bases and at J to 2 bases, leaving 5 bases not matched to a gene. This CDR3 comprises 16 residues.

This clonotype was seen more than once but under ten times. The chain has TRBV2 and TRBJ2-1; D is ambiguous. CDR1 is SNHLY, CDR2 FYNNEI, per germline. This CDR3 comprises 12 residues. V lost 1 base and J 3 bases, leaving 1 base between the germline ends. CDR3 bases: TGTGCCAGCAGTGAAGACTACAATGAGCAGTTCTTC. It codes for CASSEDYNEQFF.

This clonotype has a handful of counts. The chain uses TRBV5-1 and TRBJ2-2; the match to TRBD1 covers 9 bases. The CDR3 runs to 15 residues. The trim removed 3 bases at V and 3 bases at J, leaving 3 bases unmatched. CDR1 is SGHRS and CDR2 is YFSETQ in the germline V gene. Here the CDR3 reads CASSSRQGDTGELFF. The CDR3, as DNA: TGCGCCAGCAGCTCAAGACAGGGGGACACCGGGGAGCTGTTTTTT.

The V call is TRBV24-1, the J call TRBJ2-7; D not resolved. TRBJ2-5 explains the end of the DNA better; the J call may be wrong. This CDR3 has 13 amino acids. The germline V gene has CDR1 KGHDR and CDR2 SFDVKD. The CDR3 sequence: CATSVSWQETQYF. In nucleotides, the CDR3 is TGTGCCACCAGTGTTTCCTGGCAAGAGACCCAGTACTTC.

Turning to this clonotype: Being one base from a much bigger clone, this may be a read error. Without the conserved terminal phenylalanine or tryptophan, this CDR3 likely stems from a read error. V usage is TRBV29-1 and J usage is TRBJ2-4; D is ambiguous. CDR3 length: 15 amino acids. V was shortened by 2 bases and J by 5 bases, with 16 bases between the two germline ends. Germline V CDR1 and CDR2: SQVTM, ANQGSEA. The DNA of the CDR3 is TGCAGCGTTGAATCGCTCGACACGGCGCAAAACATTCAGTACTGC. Translated, it gives CSVESLDTAQNIQYC.

Concerning this clonotype itself: Sequence at one end of the junction differs from germline and may be a read error. The chain employs TRBV5-1 and TRBJ2-2, with D uncertain. CDR3 length: 15 amino acids. Germline V CDR1 and CDR2: SGHRS, YFSETQ. The chain's CDR3 is CASSFSRGNTRELFF. The CDR3 nucleotides are TGCGCCAGCAGCTTCTCCCGAGGCAACACCAGGGAGCTGTTTTTT.

The chain employs TRBV19 and TRBJ2-3; 8 positions match TRBD1. Trimming removed 8 bases from V and 0 bases from J; junction bases left unmatched: 7. The CDR3 covers 15 residues. From germline, CDR1 is LNHDA and CDR2 SQIVND (reference sequence). The CDR3 DNA is TGTGCCAGTGGGAGACAGGGGCCGAGCACAGATACGCAGTATTTT. Translation: CASGRQGPSTDTQYF.

This clonotype appeared many times. The V gene is TRBV29-1, the J gene TRBJ1-2; no reliable D call. The germline V gene has CDR1 SQVTM and CDR2 ANQGSEA. The V end was cut by 4 bases, the J end by 6 bases, with 9 bases between. There are 11 residues in the CDR3. The CDR3 DNA sequence: TGCAGCGTTGTTTGGGTTGATGGCTACACCTTC. Translating gives CSVVWVDGYTF.

The chain joins TRBV20-1 to TRBJ1-5; 7 bases map to TRBD1. CDR3 length: 15 amino acids. V was clipped by 3 bases and J by 2 bases; unmatched bases: 7. Germline V gene sequence: CDR1 DFQATT, CDR2 SNEGSKA (reference sequence). The CDR3 here is CSARSTGQGNQPQHF. The CDR3 nucleotides read TGCAGTGCTAGGTCGACAGGGCAGGGCAATCAGCCCCAGCATTTT.

In this sample, this clonotype turned up many times. V and J are TRBV29-1 and TRBJ2-7; possibly TRBD1 for D (6 bases). The CDR3 has 12 residues. Germline-derived CDR1 and CDR2 are SQVTM and ANQGSEA. The germline V and J ends were trimmed by 4 bases and 3 bases, with 10 bases remaining between them. CDR3 loop: CSVGSRGYEQYF. CDR3 coding DNA: TGCAGCGTTGGGAGCAGGGGCTACGAGCAGTACTTC.

This clonotype was counted between two and nine times. The chain joins TRBV28 to TRBJ1-2; 10 bases match TRBD1. J lost 8 bases, V lost 3 bases, and 6 bases had no gene match. Germline V gene data show CDR1 as MDHEN and CDR2 as SYDVKM. The CDR3 is made up of 14 amino acids. In DNA form, the CDR3 reads TGTGCCAGCAGTTTGGGACAGGGGTCGGGAGGCTACACCTTC. Translated, it gives CASSLGQGSGGYTF.

This chain links TRBV7-9 with TRBJ2-5; 7 bases agree with TRBD2. This CDR3 has 17 residues. J lost 2 bases, V lost 5 bases, and 14 bases had no gene match. Germline loops: CDR1 SEHNR, CDR2 FQNEAQ (reference sequence). The CDR3 DNA sequence: TGTGCCAGCAGCCCTGGACCGGACTCCGGGAGGCAAGAGACCCAGTACTTC. Residues: CASSPGPDSGRQETQYF.

The V and J genes are TRBV24-1 and TRBJ2-3; 10 bases agree with TRBD2. V lost 1 base to trimming and J lost 7 bases; unmatched junction nucleotides: 10. The germline CDR1 and CDR2 sequences are KGHDR and SFDVKD. The CDR3 spans 17 residues. The CDR3 DNA reads TGTGCCACCAGTGATTTAGGATCGTCTAGCGGGGGATATACGCAGTATTTT. Translation gives CATSDLGSSSGGYTQYF.

Turning to this clonotype: This clone may be a read error of a much larger clone one base away. V gene TRBV20-1 combines with J gene TRBJ2-1; a weak D match, TRBD2 (6 bases). This CDR3 has 15 residues. Germline-derived CDR1 and CDR2 are DFQATT and SNEGSKA (reference sequence). CDR3 bases: TGCAGTGCTCCCGGGGATACTAGCTCCTGCAATGAGCAGTTCTTC. Amino acid sequence: CSAPGDTSSCNEQFF.

This clonotype was seen repeatedly, ten times or more. The chain uses TRBV29-1 and TRBJ2-7, with D possibly TRBD1 on 6 matching bases. Germline V gives CDR1 SQVTM, CDR2 ANQGSEA. The CDR3 runs to 13 residues. Trimming took 1 base from V and 3 from J, leaving 10 bases between them. The CDR3, as DNA: TGCAGCGTTGAAGGGGGGCCGAGCTACGAGCAGTACTTC. It translates to CSVEGGPSYEQYF.

The chain links TRBV6-5 to TRBJ1-1, with TRBD1 identical over 7 bases. Germline CDR1 MNHEY, CDR2 SVGAGI. The trim removed 6 bases at V and 10 bases at J, leaving 8 bases unmatched. The CDR3 contains 12 residues. CDR3 DNA: TGTGCCAGCAGCATGAGGGGGCTCGGAGCTTTCTTT. The encoded protein is CASSMRGLGAFF.

This chain connects TRBV5-1 to TRBJ2-3; 7 bases are a match to TRBD2. Germline CDR1 SGHRS, CDR2 YFSETQ. Unmatched junction bases numbered 16, after V lost 10 bases and J lost 5 bases. This CDR3 has 15 residues. CDR3 DNA sequence: TGCGCCGGCAACCCTAGCGGTACAGTAGGAGATACGCAGTATTTT. Its protein is CAGNPSGTVGDTQYF.

As concerns this clonotype: One base away lies a much larger clone, so this may be a sequencing read error. The CDR3 region is CSAGRANEKRFF. The CDR3 DNA sequence: TGCAGCGCAGGAAGGGCCAATGAAAAACGGTTTTTT. This sequence joins TRBV29-1 and TRBJ1-4, with unresolved D. This CDR3 is 12 amino acids long. Germline values: CDR1 SQVTM, CDR2 ANQGSEA.

The chain employs TRBV12-3 or TRBV12-4 and TRBJ2-1; 10 bases map to TRBD2. The CDR3 runs to 19 residues. V lost 2 bases, J lost 8 bases, and 18 bases stayed unmatched. This CDR3 is CASSLKHLAGAERGHEQFF. The CDR3 bases are TGTGCCAGCAGTTTAAAGCACCTAGCGGGGGCCGAACGGGGGCATGAGCAGTTCTTC.

CDR3 sequence reads: CATQDPRAHNTGELFF. The CDR3 DNA reads as TGTGCCACCCAAGATCCCAGGGCCCACAACACCGGGGAGCTGTTTTTT. V is TRBV6-2 or TRBV6-3 and J is TRBJ2-2, with D perhaps TRBD1 (5 bases). This CDR3 comprises 16 residues. V dropped 10 bases and J dropped 2 bases, with 20 bases sitting between them. Germline loops: CDR1 MNHEY, CDR2 SVGEGT.

This clonotype was picked up many times. The chain links TRBV7-2 to TRBJ2-7; 9 bases match TRBD2. This CDR3 contains 15 residues. After removal of 8 bases from V and 7 bases from J, the junction contained 15 bases not matched to a gene. CDR1 is SGHTA, CDR2 FQGNSA, per germline. This chain's CDR3 is CASWTGLAGMGEQYF. The CDR3 DNA is TGTGCCAGCTGGACCGGGCTAGCGGGGATGGGAGAGCAGTACTTC.

The chain uses TRBV27 and TRBJ1-1; D call uncertain. V was shortened by 6 bases and J by 3 bases, with 11 bases between the two germline ends. The CDR3 is 13 amino acids. The germline V gene encodes CDR1 MNHEY and CDR2 SMNVEV (reference sequence). The CDR3 sequence is CASSPGRHTEAFF. Here the CDR3 DNA reads TGTGCCAGCAGCCCGGGGAGACACACTGAAGCTTTCTTT.

This clonotype was counted ten times or more. V usage is TRBV7-2 and J usage is TRBJ2-4; 10 nucleotides match TRBD2. The CDR3 length is 18 residues. The V and J ends lost 2 bases and 0 bases, in that order; junction bases with no gene match: 7. Looked up from germline, CDR1 is SGHTA and CDR2 is FQGNSA. In nucleotides, the CDR3 is TGTGCCAGCAGCTTATTCCTAGCGGGGGCCCCAGCCAAAAACATTCAGTACTTC. This codes for CASSLFLAGAPAKNIQYF. Full variable domain (rest looked up from reference TRBV7-2 and TRBJ2-4): GAGVSQSPSNKVTEKGKDVELRCDPISGHTALYWYRQSLGQGLEFLIYFQGNSAPDKSGLPSDRFSAERTGGSVSTLTIQRTQQEDSAVYLCASSLFLAGAPAKNIQYFGAGTRLSVL.

As concerns this clonotype: Being one base from a much bigger clone, this may be a read error. The conserved phenylalanine or tryptophan is not found at the CDR3 terminus, so this likely reflects a read error. This chain connects TRBV15 to TRBJ2-6; the match to TRBD1 covers 10 bases. The CDR3 totals 15 residues. The V gene end was trimmed by 9 bases and the J gene end by 1 base; junction bases not matched to a gene: 3. Germline-derived CDR1 and CDR2 are LNHNV and YYDKDF (reference sequence). This CDR3 is CATRQGASGANVLTV. Written as DNA, the CDR3 is TGTGCCACTCGACAGGGGGCATCTGGGGCCAACGTCCTGACTGTC.

This clonotype has just a few counts. V and J are TRBV7-2 and TRBJ2-7, with D possibly matching TRBD2 (5 bases). The CDR3 runs to 11 residues. V dropped 4 bases and J dropped 7 bases, with 8 bases sitting between them. Germline V lookup: CDR1 SGHTA, CDR2 FQGNSA. CDR3 in amino acids: CASSSWEEQYF. As DNA, the CDR3 is TGTGCCAGCAGCTCCTGGGAGGAGCAGTACTTC.

The genes are TRBV6-5 and TRBJ1-1; tentatively, D is TRBD1 (5 bases). Between the trimmed V and J ends, which lost 2 bases and 0 bases, there was a span of 16 bases. CDR3 length: 17 amino acids. CDR1 is MNHEY and CDR2 is SVGAGI in the germline V gene. The CDR3 DNA sequence: TGTGCCAGCAGTTACGTTGTTGGGGACCGGATGAACACTGAAGCTTTCTTT. Translating gives CASSYVVGDRMNTEAFF.

This clonotype was counted a few times. V and J are TRBV3-1 and TRBJ1-4; D is possibly TRBD1 (6 bases). Germline CDR1 and CDR2: LGHDT and YNNKEL (reference sequence). CDR3 length: 14 residues. Trimming removed 8 bases from V and 7 bases from J, with 17 bases in between. CDR3 coding DNA: TGTGCCAGCCGGGGGGCGTTCGGGAGTGAAAAACTGTTTTTT. Translated: CASRGAFGSEKLFF.